The next 5 T cell receptor beta chains were all read from a single sample in a study of blood T cell repertoires in COVID-19. Assay: immunoSEQ multiplex PCR; the TCRdb copy retains only in-frame clones and omits some. The sample lists fewer than 85,000 clones, roughly nine tenths seen once, with about 8.2% in the top ten. What was sequenced was peripheral blood. The receptors come from a human donor in a cohort sampled during active COVID-19.

In its sample, this clone was seen once. The V and J genes are TRBV6-5 and TRBJ2-3; 9 nucleotides align to TRBD1. There are 16 residues in the CDR3. CDR1 MNHEY and CDR2 SVGAGI come from the germline V gene. V lost 2 bases, J lost 2 bases, and 5 bases stayed unmatched. The CDR3 here is CASSYNRGRYTDTQYF. In DNA, the CDR3 is TGTGCCAGCAGTTACAACAGGGGGCGATACACAGATACGCAGTATTTT.

V is TRBV6-5 and J is TRBJ1-1, with TRBD1 identical over 7 bases. The CDR3 runs 14 residues. V lost 8 bases, J lost 1 base, and 7 bases stayed unmatched. Germline lookup yields CDR1 MNHEY and CDR2 SVGAGI. The CDR3 loop is CASLQGQANTEAFF. The CDR3 DNA reads as TGTGCCAGCCTACAAGGACAGGCGAACACTGAAGCTTTCTTT.

The rearrangement uses TRBV6-6 and TRBJ1-6, with D uncertain. The V end lost 2 bases, the J end lost 6 bases, and 8 bases lay between the germline ends. This CDR3 has 14 residues. Germline V gene sequence: CDR1 MNHNY, CDR2 SVGAGI (reference sequence). CDR3 sequence (DNA): TGTGCCAGCAGTTACCAGGAGGGTAATTCACCCCTCCACTTT. Amino acids: CASSYQEGNSPLHF.

The J gene is TRBJ1-1, the V gene TRBV19; 7 nucleotides match TRBD1. Germline V CDR1 and CDR2: LNHDA, SQIVND (reference sequence). J was trimmed by 0 bases and V by 6 bases; bases with no gene match: 4. The CDR3 has 14 residues. The CDR3 DNA sequence: TGTGCCAGTAGCACGGGACAGTTGAACACTGAAGCTTTCTTT. Protein product: CASSTGQLNTEAFF. The full variable domain, its missing parts supplied by reference TRBV19 and TRBJ1-1, is DGGITQSPKYLFRKEGQNVTLSCEQNLNHDAMYWYRQDPGQGLRLIYYSQIVNDFQKGDIAEGYSVSREKKESFPLTVTSAQKNPTAFYLCASSTGQLNTEAFFGQGTRLTVV.

The genes are TRBV5-8 and TRBJ2-1; possible D gene TRBD1, 7 bases. This CDR3 spans 15 amino acids. Germline-derived CDR1 and CDR2 are SGHTS and YDEGEE. V dropped 0 bases and J dropped 5 bases, with 12 bases sitting between them. CDR3 in amino acids: CASSLGQGGDNEQFF. The CDR3 coding sequence is TGTGCCAGCAGCTTGGGACAGGGAGGAGACAATGAGCAGTTCTTC.